This T cell receptor beta chain is drawn from a study of cytomegalovirus exposure and HLA in healthy donors. The CDR3 length is 13 residues. Germline V gives CDR1 SEHNR, CDR2 FQNEAQ (reference sequence). The junction had 9 bases not matched to a gene; V was cut back by 6 bases and J by 8 bases. Study-wide results and limits: In the analysis, some V segments, TRBV6-2 and TRBV6-3 included, were excluded as indistinguishable. Analysis was performed later, and it showed HLA-associated TCR beta chains to be more clonally expanded than equally common others.

Use of 60 Vbeta and 13 Jbeta primers characterized the PCR. TCRdb keeps only in-frame clones here, not all; method: immunoSEQ multiplex PCR. The sample has roughly 110,000 clones; around three quarters are singletons. Remarks on this clone: Its antigen is unidentified.

This TCR came from a boy between 10 and 17 years old in good health and CMV-seronegative. The rearrangement links TRBV7-9 to TRBJ1-1; TRBD1 matches 7 bases. The sample taken for sequencing was PBMCs. In DNA form, the CDR3 reads TGTGCCAGCAGTATTGCTGACAGGGAAGAAGCTTTCTTT. Translating it yields CASSIADREEAFF.